The present TCR beta chain was sequenced within a study of synovial regulatory T cells in juvenile arthritis. The CDR3 covers 13 residues. DNA for this receptor is not on file. Germline V lookup: CDR1 MDHEN, CDR2 SYDVKM. Using immunoSEQ multiplex PCR, the repertoire was profiled, and TCRdb retains in-frame clones only, with some absent. This sample contains about 10,000 clones. This sequence originates from a donor aged 2-30 years with juvenile idiopathic arthritis. V is TRBV28 and J is TRBJ1-5; checking the TCRdb D call of TRBD1 is not possible without DNA. Sample: Treg cells from blood. Subset described: remaining (HLA-DR-negative) circulating blood Treg cells. This CDR3 is CASRLRNNQPQHF.